Below are 29 T cell receptor beta chains sequenced from a single sample in a study of post-analysis software for immune sequencing data. The study, taken as a whole, reports: Elevated frequency relative to controls characterized several TRBV segments in patients, TRBV5-6, TRBV5-1 and TRBV20-1 among them.

Which antigens these TCRs recognize remains unknown. The authors incorporated unique molecular identifiers into the TCR beta cDNA libraries. A single record per CDR3 protein comes from TCRdb applying MiXCR to the PCR reads. The profile covers a few hundred thousand distinct CDR3 sequences, with roughly 40% appearing a single time and less than 10% taken by the ten largest. Sequencing was carried out using blood. The source of these receptors is a girl aged 2-10 years with multiple sclerosis.

This clonotype was observed at least ten times. The J gene is TRBJ2-7, the V gene TRBV5-1; D is ambiguous. The CDR3 is made up of 14 amino acids. CDR1 is SGHRS, CDR2 YFSETQ, per germline. The V gene lost 0 bases and the J gene lost 2 bases, with 9 bases spanning the gap. The CDR3 loop reads CASSLVGPPYEQYF. In DNA form, the CDR3 reads TGCGCCAGCAGCTTGGTCGGGCCTCCCTACGAGCAGTACTTC.

The genes are TRBV24-1 and TRBJ1-2, with a tentative D call TRBD1 (6 bases). Trimming took 8 bases from V and 4 from J, leaving 13 bases between them. The CDR3 is 13 amino acids. The germline V gene has CDR1 KGHDR and CDR2 SFDVKD. The CDR3 DNA sequence: TGTGCCACCAAACAGGGAAGTGGCTATGGCTACACCTTC. The encoded protein is CATKQGSGYGYTF.

This clonotype occurred once. The chain couples TRBV19 to TRBJ1-2, with D uncertain. Germline CDR1 reads LNHDA; CDR2 reads SQIVND (reference sequence). The CDR3 loop spans 13 amino acids. V was shortened by 3 bases and J by 7 bases, with 12 bases between the two germline ends. Here the CDR3 reads CASSIGQGSGYTF. CDR3 in DNA: TGTGCCAGTAGTATTGGCCAAGGGAGTGGCTACACCTTC.

This clonotype was seen only a few times. V is TRBV7-9 and J is TRBJ2-1; D could derive from TRBD1 or TRBD2 (5 bases each). Germline lookup yields CDR1 SEHNR and CDR2 FQNEAQ (reference sequence). The CDR3 sequence is 16 residues long. The V end was cut by 2 bases, the J end by 5 bases, with 16 bases between. The DNA for the CDR3 is TGTGCCAGCAGCTTATCGGGGCAGAAGACTCACAATGAGCAGTTCTTC. It codes for CASSLSGQKTHNEQFF.

This clonotype was detected only a few times. The chain uses TRBV6-5 and TRBJ1-2, with 11 bases matching TRBD1. This CDR3 spans 13 amino acids. Trimming removed 5 bases from V and 8 bases from J; junction bases left unmatched: 4. Germline lookup yields CDR1 MNHEY and CDR2 SVGAGI. The CDR3 DNA follows: TGTGCCAGCAGTCGGGACAGGGGGAGCGGCTACACCTTC. It specifies CASSRDRGSGYTF.

This clonotype was found a few times. This chain links TRBV6-5 with TRBJ1-2; the match to TRBD1 covers 9 bases. Unmatched junction bases numbered 6, after V lost 6 bases and J lost 4 bases. The CDR3 spans 14 residues. Germline loops: CDR1 MNHEY, CDR2 SVGAGI. This CDR3 is CASSPDRGAYGYTF. CDR3 sequence (DNA): TGTGCCAGCAGCCCGGACAGGGGCGCCTATGGCTACACCTTC.

The chain combines TRBV7-3 with TRBJ1-2; no definite D call. The CDR3 is 13 residues long. The V gene lost 5 bases and the J gene lost 2 bases, with 9 bases spanning the gap. Germline V gene lookup returns CDR1 SGHTA and CDR2 FQGTGA. For the CDR3, the DNA is TGTGCCAGCAGCATCGGGCCCAACTATGGCTACACCTTC. Amino acid sequence: CASSIGPNYGYTF.

CDR3 protein: CASSFGTVEKLFF. CDR3 sequence (DNA): TGCGCCAGCAGCTTCGGGACAGTAGAAAAACTGTTTTTT. The rearrangement links TRBV5-1 to TRBJ1-4, with 7 bases identical to TRBD1. In germline, CDR1 is SGHRS, CDR2 YFSETQ. The CDR3 sequence is 13 residues long. V trimming: 2 bases; J trimming: 8 bases; junction bases outside the gene matches: 3.

This clonotype occurred a few times. The chain uses TRBV2 and TRBJ2-5, with TRBD2 identical over 9 bases. After removal of 6 bases from V and 4 bases from J, the junction contained 0 bases not matched to a gene. From germline, CDR1 is SNHLY and CDR2 FYNNEI. This CDR3 comprises 12 residues. The CDR3 reads CASRAGGETQYF. In DNA, the CDR3 is TGTGCCAGCAGAGCGGGAGGAGAGACCCAGTACTTC.

V is TRBV3-1 and J is TRBJ2-2; 15 bases line up with TRBD2. With V trimmed by 4 bases and J by 0 bases, 3 bases remained unmatched. The CDR3 spans 18 residues. CDR1 and CDR2 (germline): LGHDT, YNNKEL (reference sequence). For the CDR3, the DNA is TGTGCCAGCAGCCCCAGGACTAGCGGGGGGGCGAACACCGGGGAGCTGTTTTTT. It encodes CASSPRTSGGANTGELFF.

The chain combines TRBV6-1 with TRBJ1-2; 9 bases line up with TRBD1. Germline CDR1 MNHNS, CDR2 SASEGT. The junction had 11 bases not matched to a gene; V was cut back by 8 bases and J by 4 bases. The CDR3 extends over 15 amino acids. The CDR3, as DNA: TGTGCCAGCGGGAAGGACAGGGGAGTTACCTATGGCTACACCTTC. It yields the protein CASGKDRGVTYGYTF.

With respect to this clonotype: The germline gene is not matched at one end of the junction; a read error may be the cause. The J gene is TRBJ1-2, the V gene TRBV15, with 7 positions matching TRBD1. CDR1 and CDR2 (germline): LNHNV, YYDKDF (reference sequence). The CDR3 is made up of 14 amino acids. The CDR3 protein is CATNRDISTGAYTF. The DNA for the CDR3 is TGTGCCACCAACAGAGATATTTCTACAGGGGCCTACACCTTC.

The V and J genes are TRBV21-1 and TRBJ2-7; the table names TRBD1, a call not compared with the DNA. TRBV21-1 is reported as a pseudogene. The CDR3 runs to 12 residues. CDR3 nucleotide sequence: TGTGCCAGCATTAACAGGGACTACGAGCAGTACTTC. Protein sequence: CASINRDYEQYF.

This clonotype was seen more than once but under ten times. V and J are TRBV4-3 and TRBJ2-7; D is perhaps TRBD2 (6 bases). Trimming took 1 base from V and 5 from J, leaving 12 bases between them. Germline CDR1 and CDR2: LGHNA and YSLEER. The CDR3 sequence is 14 residues long. The CDR3 DNA follows: TGCGCCAGCAGCCAAGGGAAGGGAGGTCACGAGCAGTACTTC. It codes for CASSQGKGGHEQYF.

CDR3 region: CASKRIIGNTGELFF. The CDR3 nucleotides read TGTGCCAGCAAACGAATAATAGGGAACACCGGGGAGCTGTTTTTT. The rearrangement links TRBV11-2 to TRBJ2-2; D gene unclear. CDR1 is SGHAT, CDR2 FQNNGV, per germline. CDR3 length: 15 residues. V lost 7 bases and J lost 1, with 13 bases in between.

The V gene is TRBV6-1, the J gene TRBJ2-5, with D possibly TRBD2 on 6 matching bases. V lost 11 bases and J 5 bases, leaving 15 bases between the germline ends. Per germline, CDR1 MNHNS and CDR2 SASEGT. The CDR3 is 12 amino acids. The CDR3 loop reads CASRGSGETQYF. CDR3 in DNA: TGTGCCTCCCGGGGTAGCGGTGAGACCCAGTACTTC.

This clonotype was found a few times. The chain joins TRBV12-3 or TRBV12-4 to TRBJ1-2; D call uncertain. The germline V and J ends were trimmed by 5 bases and 3 bases, with 7 bases remaining between them. The CDR3 spans 12 residues. The CDR3 DNA follows: TGTGCCAGCAGTATGGACTACTATGGCTACACCTTC. It specifies CASSMDYYGYTF.

In DNA form, the CDR3 reads TGTGCCAGCAGCCCCGGGACGAAGCAGTTCTTC. Translating gives CASSPGTKQFF. The chain is built from TRBV9 and TRBJ2-1; the D call may be TRBD1 or TRBD2 (5 bases each). Germline-derived CDR1 and CDR2 are SGDLS and YYNGEE. The CDR3 spans 11 residues. V was pared by 4 bases and J by 11 bases, with 10 bases between.

V usage is TRBV20-1 and J usage is TRBJ1-2; possible D gene TRBD1, 6 bases. This CDR3 is built from 14 residues. Germline CDR1 is DFQATT and CDR2 is SNEGSKA (reference sequence). V lost 2 bases and J 2 bases, leaving 12 bases between the germline ends. The CDR3 DNA is TGCAGTGCTAGAACCGGGACACCAAACTATGGCTACACCTTC. It yields the protein CSARTGTPNYGYTF.

V is TRBV29-1 and J is TRBJ2-1; 8 positions match TRBD2. Germline V gene lookup returns CDR1 SQVTM and CDR2 ANQGSEA. This CDR3 spans 12 amino acids. Trimming at V came to 6 bases and at J to 13 bases, leaving 11 bases not matched to a gene. As DNA, the CDR3 is TGCAGCGTCGAGCCGGGGGGGGCGAAACAGTTCTTC. Translating it yields CSVEPGGAKQFF.

CDR3 nucleotide sequence: TGCGCCAGCAGCCGGGGACTAGCGGGAAGCACAGATACGCAGTATTTT. Its translation is CASSRGLAGSTDTQYF. The genes are TRBV4-3 and TRBJ2-3; 13 bases map to TRBD2. Germline CDR1 LGHNA, CDR2 YSLEER. With V trimmed by 4 bases and J by 0 bases, 1 base remained unmatched. This CDR3 has 16 residues.

The rearrangement uses TRBV28 and TRBJ2-3; D possibly matches TRBD1 or TRBD2 (5 bases each). Trimming removed 0 bases from V and 4 bases from J, with 20 bases in between. Germline V gene lookup returns CDR1 MDHEN and CDR2 SYDVKM. The CDR3 covers 18 residues. The CDR3: CASSLWNMGRGRADTQYF. The CDR3 DNA sequence: TGTGCCAGCAGTTTATGGAACATGGGGCGAGGGCGCGCAGATACGCAGTATTTT.

This chain uses TRBV12-3 or TRBV12-4 with TRBJ2-1; the D gene is possibly TRBD2 (6 bases). Trimming removed 3 bases at V and 3 bases at J, with 15 bases between. CDR3 length equals 16 residues. The CDR3 reads CASSFTLGGLYNEQFF. The CDR3 DNA is TGTGCCAGCAGTTTCACCCTCGGGGGACTCTACAATGAGCAGTTCTTC.

This clonotype was observed a few times. The chain has TRBV29-1 and TRBJ2-3; D remains unclear. Germline-derived CDR1 and CDR2 are SQVTM and ANQGSEA. V lost 4 bases and J lost 1, with 15 bases in between. This CDR3 region has 15 residues. CDR3 sequence reads: CSVADVSTGTDTQYF. Here the CDR3 DNA reads TGCAGCGTTGCGGATGTCTCTACAGGCACAGATACGCAGTATTTT.

As concerns this clonotype: A read error may account for a junction end that differs from germline. The chain has TRBV20-1 and TRBJ2-6; TRBD1 agrees at 9 bases. The CDR3 runs 19 residues. The germline V gene has CDR1 DFQATT and CDR2 SNEGSKA (reference sequence). The CDR3 DNA sequence: TGCAGTGCTAGAGATCCGACAGGGGGTCTTTACGCTGGGGCCAACGTCCTGATTTTC. It translates to CSARDPTGGLYAGANVLIF.

This clonotype was found a few times. V gene TRBV28 combines with J gene TRBJ2-7; 10 bases agree with TRBD2. The V and J ends lost 5 bases and 3 bases, in that order; junction bases with no gene match: 7. The CDR3 sequence is 15 residues long. Germline values: CDR1 MDHEN, CDR2 SYDVKM. The CDR3 spells CASSIGLAAIYEQYF. The CDR3 DNA sequence: TGTGCCAGCAGTATCGGACTAGCGGCCATCTACGAGCAGTACTTC.

This sequence joins TRBV4-3 and TRBJ2-7; D may match TRBD1 or TRBD2 (6 bases each). Germline CDR1 reads LGHNA; CDR2 reads YSLEER. This CDR3 is built from 19 residues. Trimming left V 1 base short and J 3 bases short, with 25 bases between. Here the CDR3 DNA reads TGCGCCAGCAGCCAAGCAGCCGGGGGCCTAGCAGGGAGAGACTACGAGCAGTACTTC. The encoded protein is CASSQAAGGLAGRDYEQYF.

This clonotype was counted a few times. The chain recombines TRBV5-1 with TRBJ2-3; 11 positions match TRBD2. Germline V CDR1 and CDR2: SGHRS, YFSETQ. The junction had 10 bases not matched to a gene; V was cut back by 5 bases and J by 5 bases. The CDR3 loop spans 16 amino acids. The CDR3 DNA reads as TGCGCCAGCAGACCCGGGACTAGCGGAGTGGGAGATACGCAGTATTTT. Protein sequence: CASRPGTSGVGDTQYF. The entire variable domain, with the rest obtained from reference TRBV5-1 and TRBJ2-3, is as follows: KAGVTQTPRYLIKTRGQQVTLSCSPISGHRSVSWYQQTPGQGLQFLFEYFSETQRNKGNFPGRFSGRQFSNSRSEMNVSTLELGDSALYLCASRPGTSGVGDTQYFGPGTRLTVL.

The rearrangement links TRBV7-2 to TRBJ2-7, with 7 positions matching TRBD1. Germline-derived CDR1 and CDR2 are SGHTA and FQGNSA. J lost 2 bases, V lost 7 bases, and 5 bases had no gene match. This CDR3 comprises 13 residues. CDR3: CASIGDRAYEQYF. CDR3 DNA sequence: TGTGCCAGCATTGGGGACAGAGCCTACGAGCAGTACTTC.